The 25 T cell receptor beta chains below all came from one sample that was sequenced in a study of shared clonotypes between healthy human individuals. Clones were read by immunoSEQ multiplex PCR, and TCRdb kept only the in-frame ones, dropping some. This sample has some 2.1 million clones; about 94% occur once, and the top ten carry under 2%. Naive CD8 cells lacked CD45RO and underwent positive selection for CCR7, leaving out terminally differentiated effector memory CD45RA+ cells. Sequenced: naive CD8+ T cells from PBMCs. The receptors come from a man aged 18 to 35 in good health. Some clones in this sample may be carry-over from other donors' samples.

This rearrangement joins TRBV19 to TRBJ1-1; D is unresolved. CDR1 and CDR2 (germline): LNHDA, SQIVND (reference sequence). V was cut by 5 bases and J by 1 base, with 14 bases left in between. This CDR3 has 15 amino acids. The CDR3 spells CASSLMLSGNTEAFF. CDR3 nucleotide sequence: TGTGCCAGTAGTCTGATGCTGTCAGGGAACACTGAAGCTTTCTTT.

The CDR3 nucleotides are TGTGCCACCGAGAAGGGGGACGGGGAGCTGTTTTTT. Translated, it gives CATEKGDGELFF. J is TRBJ2-2 and V is TRBV27; D perhaps matches TRBD1 (6 bases). The CDR3 sequence is 12 residues long. V was trimmed by 10 bases and J by 7 bases, leaving 13 bases between them. Germline loops: CDR1 MNHEY, CDR2 SMNVEV (reference sequence).

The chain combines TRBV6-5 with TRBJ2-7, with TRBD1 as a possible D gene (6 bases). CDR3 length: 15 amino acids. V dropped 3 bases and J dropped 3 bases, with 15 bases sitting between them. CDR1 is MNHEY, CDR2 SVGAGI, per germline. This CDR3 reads CASSYLRQGRYEQYF. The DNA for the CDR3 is TGTGCCAGCAGTTATTTAAGGCAGGGGCGCTACGAGCAGTACTTC.

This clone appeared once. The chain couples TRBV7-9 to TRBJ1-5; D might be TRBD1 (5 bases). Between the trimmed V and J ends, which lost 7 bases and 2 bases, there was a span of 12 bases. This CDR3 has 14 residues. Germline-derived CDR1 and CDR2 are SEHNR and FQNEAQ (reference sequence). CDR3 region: CASNEGPGNQPQHF. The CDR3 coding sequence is TGTGCCAGCAACGAGGGACCGGGCAATCAGCCCCAGCATTTT.

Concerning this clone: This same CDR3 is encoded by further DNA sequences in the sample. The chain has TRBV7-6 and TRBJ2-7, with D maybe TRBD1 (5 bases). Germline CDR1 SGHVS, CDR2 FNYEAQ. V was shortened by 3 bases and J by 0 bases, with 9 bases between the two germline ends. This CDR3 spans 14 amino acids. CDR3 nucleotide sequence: TGTGCCAGCAGCTTGGGGCTGAGCTCCTACGAGCAGTACTTC. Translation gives CASSLGLSSYEQYF.

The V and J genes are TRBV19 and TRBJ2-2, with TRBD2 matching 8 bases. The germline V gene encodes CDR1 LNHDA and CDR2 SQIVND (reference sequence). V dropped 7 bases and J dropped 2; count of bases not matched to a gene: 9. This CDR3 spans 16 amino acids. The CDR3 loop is CASIGLAEFNTGELFF. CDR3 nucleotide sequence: TGTGCCAGTATCGGACTAGCCGAGTTTAACACCGGGGAGCTGTTTTTT.

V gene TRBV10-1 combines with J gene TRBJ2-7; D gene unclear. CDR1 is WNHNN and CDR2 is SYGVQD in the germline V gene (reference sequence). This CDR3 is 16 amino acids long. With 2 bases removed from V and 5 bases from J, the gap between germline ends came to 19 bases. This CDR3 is CASSERETLWTHEQYF. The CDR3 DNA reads TGCGCCAGCAGTGAGCGCGAGACCCTCTGGACCCACGAGCAGTACTTC.

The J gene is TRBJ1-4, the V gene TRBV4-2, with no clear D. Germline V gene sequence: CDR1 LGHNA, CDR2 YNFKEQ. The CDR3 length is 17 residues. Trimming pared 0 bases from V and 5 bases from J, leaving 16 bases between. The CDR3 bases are TGTGCCAGCAGCCAAGATCCTTTAGGGTCTGAGAATGAAAAACTGTTTTTT. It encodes CASSQDPLGSENEKLFF.

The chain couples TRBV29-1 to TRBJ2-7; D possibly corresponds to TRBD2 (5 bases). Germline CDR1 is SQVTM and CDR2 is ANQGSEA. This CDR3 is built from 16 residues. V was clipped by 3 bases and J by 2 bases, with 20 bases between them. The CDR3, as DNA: TGCAGCGTTGACGGGGTATCAATTGGAAGCCCCTACGAGCAGTACTTC. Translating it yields CSVDGVSIGSPYEQYF.

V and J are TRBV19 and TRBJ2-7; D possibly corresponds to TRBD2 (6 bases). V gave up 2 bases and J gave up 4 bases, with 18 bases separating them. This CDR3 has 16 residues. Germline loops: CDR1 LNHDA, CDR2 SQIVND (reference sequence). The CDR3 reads CASSIREIRGMYEQYF. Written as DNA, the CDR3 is TGTGCCAGTAGTATACGGGAGATACGGGGAATGTACGAGCAGTACTTC. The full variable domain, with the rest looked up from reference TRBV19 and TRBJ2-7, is DGGITQSPKYLFRKEGQNVTLSCEQNLNHDAMYWYRQDPGQGLRLIYYSQIVNDFQKGDIAEGYSVSREKKESFPLTVTSAQKNPTAFYLCASSIREIRGMYEQYFGPGTRLTVT.

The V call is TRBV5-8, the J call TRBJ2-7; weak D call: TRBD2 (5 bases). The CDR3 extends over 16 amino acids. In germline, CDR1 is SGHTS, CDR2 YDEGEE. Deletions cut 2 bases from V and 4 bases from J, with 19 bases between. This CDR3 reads CASSFPPGLTAYEQYF. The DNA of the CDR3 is TGTGCCAGCAGCTTTCCGCCCGGACTGACGGCGTACGAGCAGTACTTC.

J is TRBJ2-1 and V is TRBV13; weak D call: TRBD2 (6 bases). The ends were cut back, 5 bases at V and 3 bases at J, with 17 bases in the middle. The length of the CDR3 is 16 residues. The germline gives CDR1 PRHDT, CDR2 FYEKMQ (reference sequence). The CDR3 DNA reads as TGTGCCAGCAGCGAGGCGGGACGGCCCCGCTACAATGAGCAGTTCTTC. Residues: CASSEAGRPRYNEQFF.

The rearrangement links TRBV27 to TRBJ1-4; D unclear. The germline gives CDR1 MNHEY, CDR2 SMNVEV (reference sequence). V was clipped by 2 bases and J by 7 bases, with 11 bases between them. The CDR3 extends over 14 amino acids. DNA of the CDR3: TGTGCCAGCAGTTTAATTGTTGGAGGTGAAAAACTGTTTTTT. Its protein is CASSLIVGGEKLFF. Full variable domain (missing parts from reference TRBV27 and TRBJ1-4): EAQVTQNPRYLITVTGKKLTVTCSQNMNHEYMSWYRQDPGLGLRQIYYSMNVEVTDKGDVPEGYKVSRKEKRNFPLILESPSPNQTSLYFCASSLIVGGEKLFFGSGTQLSVL.

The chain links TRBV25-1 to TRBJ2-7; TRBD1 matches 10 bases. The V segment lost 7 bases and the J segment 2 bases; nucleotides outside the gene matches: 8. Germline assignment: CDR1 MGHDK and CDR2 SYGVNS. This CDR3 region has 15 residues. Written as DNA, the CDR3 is TGTGCCAGCACCGTTGGGACAGGGGAAACCTACGAGCAGTACTTC. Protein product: CASTVGTGETYEQYF.

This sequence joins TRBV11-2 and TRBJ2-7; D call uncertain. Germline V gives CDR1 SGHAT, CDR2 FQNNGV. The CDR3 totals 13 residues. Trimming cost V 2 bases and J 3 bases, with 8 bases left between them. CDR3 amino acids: CASSLRVIYEQYF. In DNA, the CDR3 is TGTGCCAGCAGCTTAAGGGTTATCTACGAGCAGTACTTC.

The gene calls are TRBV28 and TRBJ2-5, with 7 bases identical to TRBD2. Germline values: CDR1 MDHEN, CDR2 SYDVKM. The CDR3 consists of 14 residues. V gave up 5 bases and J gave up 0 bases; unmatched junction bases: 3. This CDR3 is CASSPSGDQETQYF. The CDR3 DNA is TGTGCCAGCAGTCCAAGCGGGGACCAAGAGACCCAGTACTTC. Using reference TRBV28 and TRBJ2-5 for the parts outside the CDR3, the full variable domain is DVKVTQSSRYLVKRTGEKVFLECVQDMDHENMFWYRQDPGLGLRLIYFSYDVKMKEKGDIPEGYSVSREKKERFSLILESASTNQTSMYLCASSPSGDQETQYFGPGTRLLVL.

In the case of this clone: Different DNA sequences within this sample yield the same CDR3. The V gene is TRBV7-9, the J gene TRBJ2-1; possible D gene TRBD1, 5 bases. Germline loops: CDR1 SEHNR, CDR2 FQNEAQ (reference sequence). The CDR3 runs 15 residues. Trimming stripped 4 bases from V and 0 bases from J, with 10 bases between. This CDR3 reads CASSSTGSSYNEQFF. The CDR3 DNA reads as TGTGCCAGCAGCTCTACAGGAAGCTCCTACAATGAGCAGTTCTTC.

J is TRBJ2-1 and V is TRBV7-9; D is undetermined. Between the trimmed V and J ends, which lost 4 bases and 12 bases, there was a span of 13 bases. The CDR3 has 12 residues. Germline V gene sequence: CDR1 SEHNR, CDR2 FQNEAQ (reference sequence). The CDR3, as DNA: TGTGCCAGCAGCTACGACGCGCAGTGGCAGTTCTTC. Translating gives CASSYDAQWQFF. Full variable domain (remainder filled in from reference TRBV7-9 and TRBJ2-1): DTGVSQNPRHKITKRGQNVTFRCDPISEHNRLYWYRQTLGQGPEFLTYFQNEAQLEKSRLLSDRFSAERPKGSFSTLEIQRTEQGDSAMYLCASSYDAQWQFFGPGTRLTVL.

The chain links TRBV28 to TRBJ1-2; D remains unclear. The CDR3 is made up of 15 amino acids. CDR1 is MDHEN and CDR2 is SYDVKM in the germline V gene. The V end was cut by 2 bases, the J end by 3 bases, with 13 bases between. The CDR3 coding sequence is TGTGCCAGCAGTTTAGAATCCGGGGAGTACTATGGCTACACCTTC. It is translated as CASSLESGEYYGYTF.

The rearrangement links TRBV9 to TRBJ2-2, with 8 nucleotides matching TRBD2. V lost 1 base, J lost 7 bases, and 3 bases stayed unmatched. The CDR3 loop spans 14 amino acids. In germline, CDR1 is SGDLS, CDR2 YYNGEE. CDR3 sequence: CASSVSGSDGELFF. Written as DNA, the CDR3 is TGTGCCAGCAGCGTAAGCGGGAGTGACGGGGAGCTGTTTTTT.

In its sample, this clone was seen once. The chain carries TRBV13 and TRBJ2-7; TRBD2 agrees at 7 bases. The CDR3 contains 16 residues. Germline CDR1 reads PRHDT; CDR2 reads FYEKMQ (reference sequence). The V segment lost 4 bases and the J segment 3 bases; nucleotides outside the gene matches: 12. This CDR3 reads CASSWRGRGSFYEQYF. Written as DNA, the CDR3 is TGTGCCAGCAGCTGGAGAGGTCGCGGGAGTTTCTACGAGCAGTACTTC.

The CDR3: CASSQRTSLADTQYF. The CDR3 bases are TGTGCCAGCAGCCAACGGACTAGTCTTGCAGATACGCAGTATTTT. The chain recombines TRBV7-3 with TRBJ2-3; 7 positions agree with TRBD2. Germline CDR1 and CDR2: SGHTA and FQGTGA. The CDR3 sequence is 15 residues long. V was pared by 5 bases and J by 4 bases, with 9 bases of the junction left unmatched.

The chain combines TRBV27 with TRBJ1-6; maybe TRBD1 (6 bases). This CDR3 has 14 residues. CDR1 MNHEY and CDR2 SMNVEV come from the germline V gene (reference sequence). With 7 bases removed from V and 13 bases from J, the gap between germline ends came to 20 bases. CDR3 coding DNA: TGTGCCAGCACCTCAGGGGATCCCTACCGGCCCCTCCACTTT. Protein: CASTSGDPYRPLHF.

The CDR3 nucleotides are TGTGCCAGCAGCCAAGATCCCGCGATCGGCAACGAGCAGTACTTC. It specifies CASSQDPAIGNEQYF. V and J are TRBV4-2 and TRBJ2-7; unclear D gene. Trimming removed 0 bases from V and 5 bases from J, with 14 bases in between. From germline, CDR1 is LGHNA and CDR2 YNFKEQ. The CDR3 runs 15 residues.

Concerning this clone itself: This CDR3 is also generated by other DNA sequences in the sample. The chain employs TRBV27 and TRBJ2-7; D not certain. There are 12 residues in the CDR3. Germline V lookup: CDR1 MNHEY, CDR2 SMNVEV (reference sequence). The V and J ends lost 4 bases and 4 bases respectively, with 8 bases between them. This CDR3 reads CASSSSIYEQYF. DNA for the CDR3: TGTGCCAGCAGTTCGAGTATATACGAGCAGTACTTC.